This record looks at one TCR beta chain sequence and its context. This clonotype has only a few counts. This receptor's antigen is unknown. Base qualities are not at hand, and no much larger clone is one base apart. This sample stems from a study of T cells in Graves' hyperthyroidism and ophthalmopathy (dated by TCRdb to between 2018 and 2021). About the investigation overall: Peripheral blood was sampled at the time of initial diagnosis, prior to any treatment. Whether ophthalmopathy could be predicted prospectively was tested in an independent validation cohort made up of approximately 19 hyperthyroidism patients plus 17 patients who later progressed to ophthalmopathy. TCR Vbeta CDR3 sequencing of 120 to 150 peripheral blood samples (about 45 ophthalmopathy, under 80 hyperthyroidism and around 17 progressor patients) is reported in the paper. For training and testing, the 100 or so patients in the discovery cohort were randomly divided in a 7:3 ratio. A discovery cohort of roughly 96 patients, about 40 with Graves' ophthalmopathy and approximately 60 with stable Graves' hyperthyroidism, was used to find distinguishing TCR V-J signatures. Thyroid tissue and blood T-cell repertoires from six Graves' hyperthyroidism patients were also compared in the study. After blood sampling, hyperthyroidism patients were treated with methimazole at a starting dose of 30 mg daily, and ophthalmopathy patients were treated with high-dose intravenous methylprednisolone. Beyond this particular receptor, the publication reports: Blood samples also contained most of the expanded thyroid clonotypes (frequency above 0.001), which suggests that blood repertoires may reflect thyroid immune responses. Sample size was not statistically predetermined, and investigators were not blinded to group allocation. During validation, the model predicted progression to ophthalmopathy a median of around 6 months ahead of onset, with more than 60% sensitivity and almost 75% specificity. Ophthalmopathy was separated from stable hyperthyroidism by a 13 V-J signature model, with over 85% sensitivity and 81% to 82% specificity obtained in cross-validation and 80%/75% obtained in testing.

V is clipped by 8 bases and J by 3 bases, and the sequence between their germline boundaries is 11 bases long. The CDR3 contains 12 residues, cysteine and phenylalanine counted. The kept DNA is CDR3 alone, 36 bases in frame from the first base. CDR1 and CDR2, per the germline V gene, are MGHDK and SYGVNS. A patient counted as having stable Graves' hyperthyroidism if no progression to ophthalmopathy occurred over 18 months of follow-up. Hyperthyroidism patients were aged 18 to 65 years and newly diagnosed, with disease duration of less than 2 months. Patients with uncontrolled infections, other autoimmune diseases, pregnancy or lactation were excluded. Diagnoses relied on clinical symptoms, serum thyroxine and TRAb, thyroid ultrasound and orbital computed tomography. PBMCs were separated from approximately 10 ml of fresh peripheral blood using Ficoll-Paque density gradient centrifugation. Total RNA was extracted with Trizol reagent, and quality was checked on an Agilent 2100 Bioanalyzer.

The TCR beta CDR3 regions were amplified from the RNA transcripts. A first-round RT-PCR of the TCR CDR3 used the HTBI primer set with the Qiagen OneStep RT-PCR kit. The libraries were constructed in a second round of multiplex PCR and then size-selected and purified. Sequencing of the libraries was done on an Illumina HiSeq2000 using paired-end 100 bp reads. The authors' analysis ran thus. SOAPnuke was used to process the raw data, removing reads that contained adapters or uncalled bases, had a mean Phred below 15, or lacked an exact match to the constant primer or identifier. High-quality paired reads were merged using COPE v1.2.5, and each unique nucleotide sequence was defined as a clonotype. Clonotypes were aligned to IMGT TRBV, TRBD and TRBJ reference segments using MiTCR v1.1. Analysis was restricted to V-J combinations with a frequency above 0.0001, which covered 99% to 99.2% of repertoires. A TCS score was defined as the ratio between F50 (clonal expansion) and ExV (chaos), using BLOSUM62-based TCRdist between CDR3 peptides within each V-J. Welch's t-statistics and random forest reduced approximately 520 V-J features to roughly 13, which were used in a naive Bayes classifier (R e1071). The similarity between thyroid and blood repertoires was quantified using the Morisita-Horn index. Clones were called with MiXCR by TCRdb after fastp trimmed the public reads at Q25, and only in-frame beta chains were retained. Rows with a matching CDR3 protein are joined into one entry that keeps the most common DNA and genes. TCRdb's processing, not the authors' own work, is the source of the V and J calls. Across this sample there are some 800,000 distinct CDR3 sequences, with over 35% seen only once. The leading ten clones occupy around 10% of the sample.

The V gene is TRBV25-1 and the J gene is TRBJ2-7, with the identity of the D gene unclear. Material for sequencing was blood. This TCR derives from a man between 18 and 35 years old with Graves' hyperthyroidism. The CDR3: CASGMAFYEQYF. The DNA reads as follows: TGTGCCAGCGGGATGGCGTTCTACGAGCAGTACTTC.